A selection of T cell receptor beta chains follows, all from one sample in a study of cytomegalovirus exposure and HLA in healthy donors. Data came from immunoSEQ multiplex PCR; TCRdb stores just in-frame clones and leaves some out. The repertoire holds about 170,000 clones, 60% to 85% seen once, with roughly 3% in the top ten. The sequencing input was PBMCs. These receptors came from a female donor in good health and CMV-seronegative. Each CDR3 is given with its conserved first and last residue. A D gene is named only where the DNA matches it firmly. Expanded clones get a size class; other rows say once, few or many, or leave the size out.

CDR3: CASSSAQGLKETQYF
DNA: TGTGCCAGCAGCTCCGCACAGGGTTTAAAAGAGACCCAGTACTTC
length: 15
size: NA
J: TRBJ2-5
V: TRBV7-8
D: NA

CDR3: CASSPDSYGYTF
DNA: TGTGCCAGTAGCCCAGACAGCTATGGCTACACCTTC
length: 12
size: NA
J: TRBJ1-2
V: TRBV19
D: NA

CDR3: CASSQYRDTEAFF
DNA: TGTGCCAGCAGCCAATACAGGGACACTGAAGCTTTCTTT
length: 13
size: NA
J: TRBJ1-1
V: TRBV16
D: NA

CDR3: CASGKGGNQPQHF
DNA: TGTGCCAGCGGGAAGGGGGGCAATCAGCCCCAGCATTTT
length: 13
size: few
J: TRBJ1-5
V: TRBV2
D: NA

CDR3: CASSGGLTDPSRAGYTF
DNA: TGTGCCAGCAGTGGGGGCCTGACGGATCCTTCCAGGGCTGGCTACACCTTC
length: 17
size: NA
J: TRBJ1-2
V: TRBV2
D: NA

CDR3: CASSPSGTGSYEQYF
DNA: TGTGCCAGCAGCCCATCCGGGACAGGCTCCTACGAGCAGTACTTC
length: 15
size: NA
J: TRBJ2-7
V: TRBV7-9
D: TRBD1

CDR3: CASSSRQGNTEAFF
DNA: TGTGCCAGCAGTTCCCGACAGGGAAACACTGAAGCTTTCTTT
length: 14
size: NA
J: TRBJ1-1
V: TRBV28
D: TRBD1

CDR3: CASSIGQAELYGYTF
DNA: TGTGCCAGTAGTATAGGGCAGGCAGAACTCTATGGCTACACCTTC
length: 15
size: NA
J: TRBJ1-2
V: TRBV19
D: NA

CDR3: CASSLGTSGVYEQYF
DNA: TGTGCCAGCAGCTTAGGGACTAGCGGGGTCTACGAGCAGTACTTC
length: 15
size: NA
J: TRBJ2-7
V: TRBV5-4
D: TRBD2

CDR3: CASSLLAGDNEQFF
DNA: TGTGCCAGCAGTTTACTAGCGGGCGACAATGAGCAGTTCTTC
length: 14
size: few
J: TRBJ2-1
V: TRBV28
D: TRBD2

CDR3: CASTQDRTRSYGYTF
DNA: TGTGCCAGCACCCAGGACAGGACACGATCCTATGGCTACACCTTC
length: 15
size: NA
J: TRBJ1-2
V: TRBV28
D: TRBD1

CDR3: CASSPQSESYTF
DNA: TGTGCCAGTAGTCCCCAATCCGAGAGCTACACCTTC
length: 12
size: many
J: TRBJ1-2
V: TRBV19
D: NA

CDR3: CASSQHSLVAGELFF
DNA: TGCGCCAGCAGCCAGCATTCCCTAGTTGCCGGGGAGCTGTTTTTT
length: 15
size: NA
J: TRBJ2-2
V: TRBV4-3
D: NA

CDR3: CASWGRASTDTQYF
DNA: TGTGCCAGCTGGGGGCGGGCTAGCACAGATACGCAGTATTTT
length: 14
size: NA
J: TRBJ2-3
V: TRBV25-1
D: NA

CDR3: CASSLGHNRGLGNEKLFF
DNA: TGTGCCAGCAGCCTGGGGCACAACAGGGGCCTGGGGAATGAAAAACTGTTTTTT
length: 18
size: NA
J: TRBJ1-4
V: TRBV11-2
D: TRBD1

CDR3: CSVASTGGSPLHF
DNA: TGCAGCGTGGCGTCGACAGGAGGTTCACCCCTCCACTTT
length: 13
size: NA
J: TRBJ1-6
V: TRBV29-1
D: NA